These T cell receptor beta chains were read from a single sample in a study of T cell responses to AZD1222 COVID-19 vaccine. The method was immunoSEQ multiplex PCR; TCRdb's version includes in-frame clones alone and lacks a portion of them. The sample contains 150,000 to 200,000 clones, more than 85% of which appear only once. The sample in question was peripheral blood, obtained 28 days after the second AZD1222 dose. The receptors were gathered from an adult who received the AZD1222 COVID-19 vaccine. Both conserved end residues are part of each CDR3. Each record gives: D gene, V gene, J gene, clone size, CDR3 protein, CDR3 DNA. The D gene is left open where the match is weak. Clone size is given for some rows only: seen once, a few or many times, or a class if the clone is expanded.

>NA|TRBV7-9|TRBJ1-1|medium-sized
CASSLVSDTEAFF
TGTGCCAGCAGCTTAGTGTCAGACACTGAAGCTTTCTTT
>NA|TRBV27|TRBJ2-6|few
CASRYTGPGANVLTF
TGTGCCAGCAGATATACCGGGCCTGGGGCCAACGTCCTGACTTTC
>TRBD2|TRBV5-1|TRBJ2-1|NA
CASSLGGTSGNEQFF
TGCGCCAGCAGCTTGGGGGGGACTAGCGGCAATGAGCAGTTCTTC
>NA|TRBV20-1|TRBJ1-5|NA
CSASVSSNQPQHF
TGCAGTGCTAGTGTCAGTAGCAATCAGCCCCAGCATTTT
>TRBD2|TRBV9|TRBJ2-1|NA
CASSDPSGGRDNEQFF
TGTGCCAGCAGCGACCCTAGCGGGGGGAGAGACAATGAGCAGTTCTTC
>NA|TRBV28|TRBJ2-1|NA
CASSFPGRNEQFF
TGTGCCAGCAGTTTCCCGGGGCGGAATGAGCAGTTCTTC
>NA|TRBV7-2|TRBJ2-7|few
CASSLLGTKVYEQYF
TGTGCCAGCAGCCTCTTAGGGACAAAAGTTTACGAGCAGTACTTC
>NA|TRBV25-1|TRBJ1-1|once
CASSGRVYTEAFF
TGTGCCAGCAGTGGCAGGGTCTACACTGAAGCTTTCTTT
>NA|TRBV7-2|TRBJ1-2|NA
CASSFPDTGKRGYTF
TGTGCCAGCAGCTTCCCCGATACAGGGAAGAGGGGCTACACCTTC
>NA|TRBV27|TRBJ2-7|NA
CASSPAEGSYEQYF
TGTGCCAGCAGTCCCGCGGAAGGGTCTTACGAGCAGTACTTC
>NA|TRBV27|TRBJ1-6|NA
CASSRQQRGPLHF
TGTGCCAGCAGTCGGCAGCAGAGGGGACCCCTCCACTTT
>NA|TRBV27|TRBJ2-3|NA
CASSPLMPLGVGTDTQYF
TGTGCCAGCAGTCCACTGATGCCCTTGGGGGTTGGCACAGATACGCAGTATTTT
>NA|TRBV5-5|TRBJ1-3|NA
CASSLASQSGNTIYF
TGTGCCAGCAGCTTGGCCAGCCAATCTGGAAACACCATATATTTT
>TRBD1|TRBV10-3|TRBJ1-3|few
CAVGTRDSSGNTIYF
TGTGCCGTAGGAACCCGGGACAGCTCTGGAAACACCATATATTTT
>TRBD1|TRBV7-8|TRBJ1-4|NA
CASSLGQREKLFF
TGTGCCAGCAGCTTGGGACAGCGGGAAAAACTGTTTTTT
>NA|TRBV4-2|TRBJ1-4|once
CASSQASLTNEKLFF
TGTGCCAGCAGCCAAGCTTCCCTAACTAATGAAAAACTGTTTTTT
>NA|TRBV19|TRBJ2-2|NA
CASSIQRTANTGELFF
TGTGCCAGTAGTATACAACGGACGGCGAACACCGGGGAGCTGTTTTTT
>NA|TRBV27|TRBJ2-7|NA
CASSLSTEGYEQYF
TGTGCCAGCAGTTTATCCACGGAGGGCTACGAGCAGTACTTC
>TRBD1|TRBV7-6|TRBJ2-1|NA
CASSLARDRGFYNEQFF
TGTGCCAGCAGCTTAGCGCGTGACAGGGGGTTCTACAATGAGCAGTTCTTC
>NA|TRBV11-2|TRBJ1-4|NA
CASSPLGGGTNEKLFF
TGTGCCAGCAGCCCCCTCGGAGGCGGTACCAATGAAAAACTGTTTTTT
>NA|TRBV4-1|TRBJ1-6|NA
CASSQGPGRSYNSPLHF
TGCGCCAGCAGCCAAGGCCCCGGGCGCTCCTATAATTCACCCCTCCACTTT
>TRBD1|TRBV5-6|TRBJ2-7|once
CASSQTGFSNEQYF
TGTGCCAGCAGCCAGACAGGGTTTTCCAACGAGCAGTACTTC
>NA|TRBV28|TRBJ2-5|NA
CASSPPFWTQYF
TGTGCCAGCAGTCCCCCCTTCTGGACCCAGTACTTC
>NA|TRBV6-5|TRBJ2-7|once
CASSYSGLSSYEQYF
TGTGCCAGCAGTTACTCAGGATTAAGCTCCTACGAGCAGTACTTC
>NA|TRBV9|TRBJ1-4|NA
CASSVAGTGGEKLFF
TGTGCCAGCAGCGTAGCCGGGACTGGGGGGGAAAAACTGTTTTTT
>NA|TRBV5-8|TRBJ1-5|once
CASTKSPSPTRASQPQHF
TGTGCCAGCACCAAATCCCCGTCCCCAACAAGGGCAAGTCAGCCCCAGCATTTT
>NA|TRBV29-1|TRBJ1-1|NA
CSVEDTAAGNTEAFF
TGCAGCGTTGAAGATACGGCAGCTGGAAACACTGAAGCTTTCTTT
>NA|TRBV11-3|TRBJ1-1|NA
CASSLDPAGEAFF
TGTGCCAGCAGCTTAGATCCCGCGGGTGAAGCTTTCTTT
>NA|TRBV19|TRBJ1-1|NA
CASSIGSMNTEAFF
TGTGCCAGTAGTATAGGGAGTATGAACACTGAAGCTTTCTTT
>NA|TRBV19|TRBJ1-5|NA
CASRGGRSSNQPQHF
TGTGCCAGTAGGGGGGGACGGTCTAGCAATCAGCCCCAGCATTTT
>NA|TRBV5-8|TRBJ2-2|NA
CASRTRDTGELFF
TGTGCCAGCAGGACCAGGGACACCGGGGAGCTGTTTTTT
>TRBD2|TRBV3-1/TRBV3-2|TRBJ2-2|few
CASSPGLAGGELFF
TGTGCCAGCAGCCCGGGACTAGCTGGCGGGGAGCTGTTTTTT
>NA|TRBV6-2/TRBV6-3|TRBJ2-7|NA
CASSRLGLKYEQYF
TGTGCCAGCAGCAGGCTGGGCCTAAAATACGAGCAGTACTTC
>NA|TRBV19|TRBJ1-5|NA
CASSRSLYSNQPQHF
TGTGCCAGTAGTAGAAGCCTCTATAGCAATCAGCCCCAGCATTTT
>NA|TRBV15|TRBJ1-4|NA
CATSKTGGTGEKLFF
TGTGCCACCAGCAAGACCGGGGGGACGGGTGAAAAACTGTTTTTT
>NA|TRBV7-9|TRBJ2-1|NA
CASSGARQTTHHNEQFF
TGTGCCAGCAGCGGGGCGCGCCAGACCACTCATCACAATGAGCAGTTCTTC
>NA|TRBV18|TRBJ1-2|NA
CASSPSRGDNYGYTF
TGTGCCAGCTCACCAAGTCGGGGGGATAACTATGGCTACACCTTC
>TRBD1|TRBV10-1|TRBJ2-7|NA
CASSPGQGLHEQYF
TGCGCCAGCAGCCCCGGACAGGGACTCCACGAGCAGTACTTC
>NA|TRBV2|TRBJ2-1|NA
CASGGHPGYNEQFF
TGTGCCAGCGGGGGGCACCCGGGGTACAATGAGCAGTTCTTC
>NA|TRBV3-1/TRBV3-2|TRBJ2-3|NA
CASSPNPQGWTDTQYF
TGTGCCAGCAGCCCGAATCCTCAGGGGTGGACAGATACGCAGTATTTT
>NA|TRBV27|TRBJ1-5|NA
CASSSRLDQPQHF
TGTGCCAGCAGTTCCCGACTCGATCAGCCCCAGCATTTT
>NA|TRBV19|TRBJ1-3|NA
CASSMGLSSGNTIYF
TGTGCCAGTAGTATGGGACTCTCCTCTGGAAACACCATATATTTT
>TRBD2|TRBV7-9|TRBJ2-3|NA
CASSSGLAGSTDTQYF
TGTGCCAGCAGCTCGGGACTAGCGGGAAGCACAGATACGCAGTATTTT
>TRBD1|TRBV7-9|TRBJ1-6|once
CASQRGQGGDSPLHF
TGTGCCAGCCAGCGGGGCCAAGGGGGCGACTCACCCCTCCACTTT
>TRBD1|TRBV5-4|TRBJ1-1|NA
CASSTPGQSNTEAFF
TGTGCCAGCAGCACCCCGGGACAGTCGAACACTGAAGCTTTCTTT
>NA|TRBV2|TRBJ1-1|NA
CASSELPRTEAFF
TGTGCCAGCAGTGAATTACCGAGAACTGAAGCTTTCTTT